This TCR beta chain was captured by sequencing in a study of a mutant IDH1 vaccine in newly diagnosed glioma. Study-wide background: Of the patients given treatment, around 60% were male and 37.5% were female, and a mean age of about 40 years was recorded.

Time point denoted: week 23, last vaccination. Vaccinated patients received 300 ug of mutant IDH1 20-mer peptide per dose, with topical imiquimod. Note on this clone: Its specificity is not known.

Profiling relied on immunoSEQ multiplex PCR, and the TCRdb table lists in-frame clones only, not all of them. The sample lists approximately 37,000 clones; around four fifths were seen once. V lost 6 bases, J lost 2 bases, and 4 bases stayed unmatched. The CDR3 is made up of 13 amino acids. Per the germline V gene, CDR1 is SNHLY and CDR2 is FYNNEI. The sequenced sample was PBMCs, obtained from a glioma patient whose treatment included an IDH1 peptide vaccine. The chain employs TRBV2 and TRBJ2-7, with 7 bases fitting TRBD1. This clonotype was obtained from a man aged 50-59 years with glioma. CDR3 protein: CASRRQGAYEQYF. CDR3 nucleotides: TGTGCCAGCAGAAGGCAGGGGGCCTACGAGCAGTACTTC.